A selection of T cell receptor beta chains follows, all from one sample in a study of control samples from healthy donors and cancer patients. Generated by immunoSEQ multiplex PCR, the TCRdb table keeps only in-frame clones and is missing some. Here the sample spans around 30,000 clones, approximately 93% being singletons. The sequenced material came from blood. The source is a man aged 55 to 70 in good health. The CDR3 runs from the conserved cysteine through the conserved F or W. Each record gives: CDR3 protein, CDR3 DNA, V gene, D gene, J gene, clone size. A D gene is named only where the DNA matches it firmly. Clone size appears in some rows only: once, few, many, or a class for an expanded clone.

CDR3: CASSQDLRPSSGNTIYF
DNA: TGCGCCAGCAGCCAAGATCTTAGGCCTTCCTCTGGAAACACCATATATTTT
V: TRBV4-3
D: .
J: TRBJ1-3
size: .

CDR3: CASSLSLPGYNEQFF
DNA: TGTGCCAGCAGCTTATCACTCCCGGGTTACAATGAGCAGTTCTTC
V: TRBV7-2
D: .
J: TRBJ2-1
size: .

CDR3: CASSLTVNTEAFF
DNA: TGTGCCAGCAGCTTGACAGTTAACACTGAAGCTTTCTTT
V: TRBV7-9
D: .
J: TRBJ1-1
size: .

CDR3: CASRAGGTEAFF
DNA: TGTGCCAGCAGGGCAGGGGGCACTGAAGCTTTCTTT
V: TRBV28
D: TRBD1
J: TRBJ1-1
size: .

CDR3: CASRQSRGHPPYGYTF
DNA: TGCGCCAGCAGGCAAAGCAGGGGCCACCCTCCCTATGGCTACACCTTC
V: TRBV10-1
D: .
J: TRBJ1-2
size: .

CDR3: CASSPTEGNTIYF
DNA: TGTGCCAGCTCACCGACAGAGGGAAACACCATATATTTT
V: TRBV18
D: .
J: TRBJ1-3
size: once

CDR3: CASSLSGPTEAFF
DNA: TGTGCCAGCAGTCTTTCAGGACCCACTGAAGCTTTCTTT
V: TRBV27
D: .
J: TRBJ1-1
size: .

CDR3: CASRPGQGGQPQHF
DNA: TGTGCCAGCAGACCCGGACAAGGAGGTCAGCCCCAGCATTTT
V: TRBV28
D: .
J: TRBJ1-5
size: .

CDR3: CASSIGGSTYEQYF
DNA: TGTGCCAGCAGCATTGGGGGCAGCACTTACGAGCAGTACTTC
V: TRBV9
D: .
J: TRBJ2-7
size: .

CDR3: CASYRGRGNTEAFF
DNA: TGTGCTTCATACAGGGGGCGCGGGAACACTGAAGCTTTCTTT
V: TRBV5-6
D: TRBD1
J: TRBJ1-1
size: .

CDR3: CASSRTTSPEQFF
DNA: TGTGCCAGCAGCCGAACGACTAGCCCTGAGCAGTTCTTC
V: TRBV12-3/TRBV12-4
D: TRBD2
J: TRBJ2-1
size: .

CDR3: CASRGTANYGYTF
DNA: TGTGCCAGCAGGGGGACAGCTAACTATGGCTACACCTTC
V: TRBV12-3/TRBV12-4
D: TRBD1
J: TRBJ1-2
size: .

CDR3: CASSISDSGNTIYF
DNA: TGTGCCAGTAGTATCTCCGACTCTGGAAACACCATATATTTT
V: TRBV19
D: .
J: TRBJ1-3
size: .

CDR3: CAVRSLAFSSYEQYF
DNA: TGTGCCGTGCGGTCACTAGCGTTCTCATCCTACGAGCAGTACTTC
V: TRBV28
D: TRBD2
J: TRBJ2-7
size: .

CDR3: CASSLILAGYEQYF
DNA: TGTGCCAGCAGCTTAATCCTAGCGGGGTACGAGCAGTACTTC
V: TRBV11-2
D: TRBD2
J: TRBJ2-7
size: once

CDR3: CASSHLGTRGTEAFF
DNA: TGTGCCAGCAGCCACCTCGGGACACGGGGTACTGAAGCTTTCTTT
V: TRBV7-9
D: .
J: TRBJ1-1
size: .

CDR3: CASQGLVGSQHF
DNA: TGTGCCAGCCAGGGGCTCGTCGGATCCCAGCATTTT
V: TRBV2
D: .
J: TRBJ1-5
size: .

CDR3: CASSSRGQGSYEQYF
DNA: TGTGCCAGCAGCTCGAGGGGACAGGGGTCTTACGAGCAGTACTTC
V: TRBV7-2
D: TRBD1
J: TRBJ2-7
size: .

CDR3: CATSRDKGQGHYEQYF
DNA: TGTGCCACCAGCAGAGATAAGGGGCAGGGACACTACGAGCAGTACTTC
V: TRBV15
D: .
J: TRBJ2-7
size: .

CDR3: CASSIDRPGRPNNEQFF
DNA: TGTGCCAGTAGTATAGACAGACCGGGACGCCCAAACAATGAGCAGTTCTTC
V: TRBV19
D: .
J: TRBJ2-1
size: .

CDR3: CASSRDRNYGYTF
DNA: TGTGCCAGCAGCCGGGACCGGAACTATGGCTACACCTTC
V: TRBV6-2/TRBV6-3
D: .
J: TRBJ1-2
size: .

CDR3: CASSPQGLNTEAFF
DNA: TGTGCCAGCTCACCCCAGGGGCTGAACACTGAAGCTTTCTTT
V: TRBV18
D: .
J: TRBJ1-1
size: once

CDR3: CAWSAGLGELFF
DNA: TGTGCCTGGTCAGCGGGGCTCGGGGAGCTGTTTTTT
V: TRBV30
D: TRBD2
J: TRBJ2-2
size: .

CDR3: CASSPDDSNYGYTF
DNA: TGTGCCAGCTCACCCGATGACAGTAACTATGGCTACACCTTC
V: TRBV18
D: .
J: TRBJ1-2
size: .

CDR3: CASSWGGTENTEAFF
DNA: TGCGCCAGCAGCTGGGGAGGGACAGAGAACACTGAAGCTTTCTTT
V: TRBV5-1
D: TRBD1
J: TRBJ1-1
size: .

CDR3: CASSHSTEGTQYF
DNA: TGTGCCAGCAGCCACAGCACCGAGGGGACCCAGTACTTC
V: TRBV5-4
D: .
J: TRBJ2-5
size: .

CDR3: CASSEEYSPLHF
DNA: TGTGCCAGCAGTGAGGAATATTCACCCCTCCACTTT
V: TRBV2
D: .
J: TRBJ1-6
size: .

CDR3: CASALSGESGYTF
DNA: TGTGCCAGCGCACTGTCCGGGGAGAGTGGCTACACCTTC
V: TRBV6-5
D: .
J: TRBJ1-2
size: .

CDR3: CASSRGRGAIYTGELFF
DNA: TGTGCCAGCAGCCGAGGACGGGGGGCCATATACACCGGGGAGCTGTTTTTT
V: TRBV3-1/TRBV3-2
D: .
J: TRBJ2-2
size: .

CDR3: CASSPTGDYYGYTF
DNA: TGTGCCAGCAGTCCCACAGGGGATTACTATGGCTACACCTTC
V: TRBV6-6
D: TRBD1
J: TRBJ1-2
size: .

CDR3: CASSQAVSSYGYTF
DNA: TGTGCCAGCAGCCAAGCGGTCAGCTCTTATGGCTACACCTTC
V: TRBV3-1/TRBV3-2
D: .
J: TRBJ1-2
size: .

CDR3: CASSIVSMGDISGNTIYF
DNA: TGTGCCAGTAGTATAGTATCCATGGGAGATATCTCTGGAAACACCATATATTTT
V: TRBV19
D: .
J: TRBJ1-3
size: .

CDR3: CAISGMGTGLFTEAFF
DNA: TGTGCCATCAGTGGGATGGGGACAGGCCTTTTCACTGAAGCTTTCTTT
V: TRBV10-3
D: TRBD1
J: TRBJ1-1
size: .

CDR3: CASSPPGQGVNTEAFF
DNA: TGTGCCAGCAGTCCTCCGGGACAGGGCGTGAACACTGAAGCTTTCTTT
V: TRBV2
D: TRBD1
J: TRBJ1-1
size: .

CDR3: CASSEGGSYNSPLHF
DNA: TGCGCCAGCAGCGAGGGGGGTTCCTATAATTCACCCCTCCACTTT
V: TRBV5-1
D: .
J: TRBJ1-6
size: .

CDR3: CASSIDRGSSGYTF
DNA: TGTGCCAGTAGTATCGACAGGGGGTCGTCTGGCTACACCTTC
V: TRBV19
D: TRBD1
J: TRBJ1-2
size: .

CDR3: CASGLRVSNSPLHF
DNA: TGTGCCAGCGGCCTCAGGGTGTCCAATTCACCCCTCCACTTT
V: TRBV28
D: .
J: TRBJ1-6
size: .

CDR3: CASSQESDGKLFF
DNA: TGTGCCAGCTCACAAGAATCAGATGGAAAACTGTTTTTT
V: TRBV2
D: .
J: TRBJ1-4
size: .

CDR3: CASSLGSYEQYF
DNA: TGTGCCAGCAGTTTAGGCTCCTACGAGCAGTACTTC
V: TRBV12-3/TRBV12-4
D: .
J: TRBJ2-7
size: once